This entry concerns a single TCR delta chain. This clone came up a few times. The antigen it recognizes is unknown. A single base is all that separates this from a far larger clone, so a read error is likely. Other DNA sequences in this sample translate to the same CDR3. This entry belongs to a study of fetal and pediatric gammadelta thymocytes (dated by TCRdb to 2022 to 2024). Background for the entire study: Previously published data and newly generated, unpublished data were combined in the bulk gammadelta thymocyte repertoires, which were used to strengthen a single-cell study of gammadelta thymocyte development. The bulk gammadelta thymocyte repertoires combined unpublished data with previously published data (refs 27,28). The set of bulk gammadelta thymocyte repertoires included some 10 subjects in total: 3 fetal thymus donors and 7 pediatric thymus donors. Bulk TCR repertoire data were added to increase subject numbers and strengthen the CDR3 publicity analysis. Study-level results and caveats: Compared with post-natal repertoires, fetal gammadelta thymocyte repertoires were previously reported to be enriched for TRDV2, TRGV8 and TRGV9 usage, low N additions and public CDR3s.

Thymocytes were stained with Zombie NIR viability dye and antibodies against CD3 (UCHT1), TCRgammadelta (11F2), TCRVgamma9 (IMMU360) and TCRVdelta2 (IMMU389). Bulk TRD and TRG CDR3 repertoires were produced separately from sorted Vgamma9Vdelta2 and nonVgamma9Vdelta2 gammadelta thymocytes taken from human fetal and pediatric thymuses. Children undergoing cardiac surgery in Belgium were the source of the pediatric thymus tissue. The pediatric thymus donors included in the study ranged in age from 1 to 11 years. Thymic cell suspensions were made from fetal and post-natal thymuses as previously described. Cells that were CD3+ gammadeltaTCR+ Vgamma9+ Vdelta2+ were sorted as Vgamma9Vdelta2 thymocytes. A FACS Aria III cell sorter (BD Biosciences) was used to carry out the cell sorting. Taken from the germline V gene, the CDR1 and CDR2 loops are GEAIGNYY and EKD. The cysteine opens and the phenylalanine closes a CDR3 of 19 amino acids. The DNA shown is the 57-base CDR3, in frame from base 1.

The instrument was an Illumina MiSeq. The published analysis was carried out like this. For publicity analysis, the Vgamma9Vdelta2 and nonVgamma9Vdelta2 bulk CDR3 files were merged for each subject into one combined repertoire per subject. Using base R and dplyr, CDR3 publicity was scored on a scale from 0 to 19 by checking each amino acid sequence across 9 single-cell datasets and 10 to 11 bulk repertoires. TCRdb called clones anew from the public reads via CATT; matching DNA rows were later pooled. The authors' filters were not applied to this entry. The sample table holds about 110 delta-chain clones, of which 12% were seen once. The top ten clones comprise around 99% of the sample.

The sequenced sample was Vgamma9Vdelta2 gamma-delta T cells from the thymus. Reading the label with the study, this specimen's cell subset or site is: sorted CD3+gammadeltaTCR+Vgamma9+Vdelta2+ thymocytes. The sequence was collected from a child who underwent cardiac surgery and was recorded as healthy. This chain is built from TRDV2 and TRDJ3; 10 middle bases align to TRDD3. CDR3 sequence: CACDTIEVGDTRDTRQMFF. In nucleotides, the sequence is TGTGCCTGTGACACCATCGAGGTGGGGGATACCCGGGACACCCGACAGATGTTTTTT.